Below, one T cell receptor (beta chain) is given with its context. Authors' methods: Estimation of nucleated cell counts was performed using reference gene primer amplification. The method was immunoSEQ multiplex PCR; TCRdb's version includes in-frame clones alone and lacks a portion of them. V and J calls plus clone size are reproduced from that table; the DNA served to infer D and trimming. Of 250,000 to 300,000 clones in the sample, about 90% were seen once. These data are taken from a study of blood T cell repertoires in COVID-19. Per the germline V gene, CDR1 is SGHTA and CDR2 is FQGNSA. V was pared by 1 base and J by 0 bases, with 6 bases between. The CDR3 covers 14 residues.

The sample taken for sequencing was peripheral blood. The chain has TRBV7-2 and TRBJ1-2; D is unresolved. The clonotype originates from a woman aged 55-70 years with COVID-19, enrolled during active disease. In DNA form, the CDR3 reads TGTGCCAGCAGCTTAGAGACACCTAACTATGGCTACACCTTC. This translates into CASSLETPNYGYTF.